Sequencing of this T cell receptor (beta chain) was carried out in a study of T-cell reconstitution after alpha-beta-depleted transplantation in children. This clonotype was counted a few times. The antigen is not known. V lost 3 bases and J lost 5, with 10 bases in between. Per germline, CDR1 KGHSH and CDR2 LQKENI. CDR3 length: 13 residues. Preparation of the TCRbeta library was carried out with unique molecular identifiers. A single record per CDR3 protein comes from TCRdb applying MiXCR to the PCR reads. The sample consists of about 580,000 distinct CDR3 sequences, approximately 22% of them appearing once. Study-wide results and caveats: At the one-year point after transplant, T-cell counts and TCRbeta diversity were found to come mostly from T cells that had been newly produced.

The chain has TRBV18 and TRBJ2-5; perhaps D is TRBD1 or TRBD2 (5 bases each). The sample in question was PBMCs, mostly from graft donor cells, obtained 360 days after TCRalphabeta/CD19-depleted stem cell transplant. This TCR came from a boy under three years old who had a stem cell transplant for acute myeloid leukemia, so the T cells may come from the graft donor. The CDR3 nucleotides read TGTGCCAGCTCACCGGGGGTTGCCGAGACCCAGTACTTC. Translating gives CASSPGVAETQYF. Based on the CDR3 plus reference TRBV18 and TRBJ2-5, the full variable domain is NAGVMQNPRHLVRRRGQEARLRCSPMKGHSHVYWYRQLPEEGLKFMVYLQKENIIDESGMPKERFSAEFPKEGPSILRIQQVVRGDSAAYFCASSPGVAETQYFGPGTRLLVL.